The present T cell receptor beta chain was sequenced within a study of blood T cells in healthy people across ages. Through a sample-barcoded 5' primer and a J-beta primer mix, a second PCR was run for roughly 7 to 11 cycles. Using its own MiXCR run on the 5' RACE reads, TCRdb lists one record per CDR3 protein. The sample has 1.5 million to 2 million distinct CDR3 sequences, 30% to 35% seen once; the top ten hold 11%. This clonotype appeared many times. The TCR sequence derives from a woman in her twenties or thirties in good health. Sequenced material: blood.

This CDR3 is CSVEGTGNAADTQYF. DNA for the CDR3: TGCAGCGTTGAAGGGACAGGGAACGCAGCTGATACGCAGTATTTT. The chain joins TRBV29-1 to TRBJ2-3; 8 nucleotides line up with TRBD1. V trimming: 1 base; J trimming: 6 bases; junction bases outside the gene matches: 9. Germline V lookup: CDR1 SQVTM, CDR2 ANQGSEA. The CDR3 covers 15 residues.